The 3 T cell receptor beta chains reported below all come from one sample, sequenced in a study of blood T cell repertoires in COVID-19. Profiled with immunoSEQ multiplex PCR; TCRdb holds only in-frame clones, not every one. The repertoire has over 45,000 clones, almost 85% of them found once; the top ten carry 9.5% to 15%. The source material was peripheral blood. The source of these receptors is a human donor in a cohort sampled during active COVID-19.

About this clone: A junction end diverges from the germline sequence, so it may reflect a read error. This chain joins TRBV28 and TRBJ2-7; perhaps TRBD2 as D (6 bases). The CDR3 sequence is 15 residues long. Per the germline V gene, CDR1 is MDHEN and CDR2 is SYDVKM. Written as DNA, the CDR3 is TGTACCAGCATCATGGGGCGGGGAGCCTCAGTCGAGCAGTACTTC. This gives the protein CTSIMGRGASVEQYF.

V and J are TRBV4-1 and TRBJ2-3, with TRBD2 matching 9 bases. J gave up 0 bases and V 3 bases, and 7 bases lay outside the gene matches. The CDR3 has 17 amino acids. Looked up from germline, CDR1 is MGHRA and CDR2 is YSYEKL. CDR3 DNA: TGCGCCAGCAGCCACAAGACTAGCGGCACTAGCACAGATACGCAGTATTTT. Translation gives CASSHKTSGTSTDTQYF.

This clone was counted only a few times. CDR3 bases: TGTGCCAGCAGCGTAGTCGCAGGGATGAACACTGAAGCTTTCTTT. This sequence encodes CASSVVAGMNTEAFF. The chain carries TRBV9 and TRBJ1-1; D may be TRBD1 (5 bases). The CDR3 contains 15 residues. CDR1 is SGDLS and CDR2 is YYNGEE in the germline V gene. V lost 0 bases, J lost 0 bases, and 9 bases lay in between.